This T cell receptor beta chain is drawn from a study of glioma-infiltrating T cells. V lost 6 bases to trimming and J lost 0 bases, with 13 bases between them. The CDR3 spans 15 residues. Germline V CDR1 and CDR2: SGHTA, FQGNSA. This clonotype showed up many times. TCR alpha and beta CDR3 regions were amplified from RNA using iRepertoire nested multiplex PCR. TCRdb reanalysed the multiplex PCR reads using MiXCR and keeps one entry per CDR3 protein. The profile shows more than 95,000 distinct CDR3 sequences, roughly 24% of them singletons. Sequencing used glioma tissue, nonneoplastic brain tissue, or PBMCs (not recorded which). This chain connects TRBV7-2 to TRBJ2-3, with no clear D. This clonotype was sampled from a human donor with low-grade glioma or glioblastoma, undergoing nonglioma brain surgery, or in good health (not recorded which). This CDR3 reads CASRLNFLSTDTQYF. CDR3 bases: TGTGCCAGCAGGCTGAACTTCCTTAGCACAGATACGCAGTATTTT.